This TCR beta chain came from a study of cytotoxic CD8 clonotypes in ibrutinib-treated CLL. From germline, CDR1 is SGHTA and CDR2 FQGNSA. The length of the CDR3 is 16 residues. V dropped 5 bases and J dropped 4 bases, with 19 bases sitting between them. General observations from the study: Among the clonotypes, public ones were uncommon and contracted or held stable on treatment. Baseline clonality, higher than in age-matched healthy donors, tracked circulating CD8+ T-cell counts.

Clones were read by immunoSEQ multiplex PCR, and TCRdb kept only the in-frame ones, dropping some. The data contain approximately 210,000 clones, roughly 72% of them seen just once; the ten biggest clones take up about an eighth. As concerns this clone: Its antigen is unidentified.

The chain employs TRBV7-2 and TRBJ2-3; perhaps TRBD1 as D (5 bases). This sample comprised PBMCs, obtained after 24 months of ibrutinib treatment. This TCR came from a human donor with chronic lymphocytic leukemia. The CDR3 here is CASSTRPRDRADTQYF. The CDR3, as DNA: TGTGCCAGCAGCACGAGACCGAGAGACAGAGCAGATACGCAGTATTTT.